This T cell receptor beta chain was recovered during a study of blood T cells in healthy people across ages. Findings of the study overall: Leaving the PBMCs unsorted stopped any conclusive comparison of naive versus antigen-experienced cells.

Researchers isolated at least 6.5 million PBMCs per sample. The authors ran a second PCR of roughly 6 to 12 cycles using a sample-barcoded 5' primer and a J-beta primer mix. TCRdb re-derived calls from the 5' RACE reads in MiXCR, one entry per CDR3 protein. The sample lists about 1.8 million distinct CDR3 sequences, less than 50% occurring once. In the case of this clonotype: The antigen remains undetermined.

The TCR comes from a woman aged 40 to 55 in good health. Sequencing used blood.

For the CDR3, the DNA is TGTGCCAGCAGCATCGTTGCACGGGGGCTTTGGAATGAAAAACTGTTTTTT. Its protein is CASSIVARGLWNEKLFF. The chain recombines TRBV7-2 with TRBJ1-4, with a possible D match to TRBD1 (6 bases). The CDR3 runs to 17 residues. CDR1 is SGHTA and CDR2 is FQGNSA in the germline V gene. The V gene lost 5 bases and the J gene lost 5 bases, with 21 bases spanning the gap.